The entry that follows covers one TCR beta chain sequence. There is no known antigen for this receptor. Qualities for individual bases were not recorded, and no much larger clone is one base off. The germline V and J ends show losses of 4 bases and 9 bases respectively, and no gene match explains 6 bases of the junction. CDR1 and CDR2 (SGHDN, FVKESK) derive from the germline V gene. The CDR3 spans 14 residues, from the cysteine through the phenylalanine. Only the CDR3 portion is preserved as DNA: 42 bases, with reading frame beginning at the first base. The source of the sample is a study of blood T cell repertoires in COVID-19 (TCRdb year 2020). A note on the overall study: Collaborator samples came from the United States, Italy and Spain and covered acute and convalescent phases of COVID-19. The material from the prospective study consisted of cDNA or gDNA derived from T cells, B-cell-depleted T cells, or PBMCs. The dataset comprised deeply sampled blood TCRbeta repertoires from subjects exposed to, actively infected with, or recovered from COVID-19. The repertoires were released in a freely available public database intended as a resource for research on the immune response to SARS-CoV-2. The samples were drawn from two sources: the first 160 participants of the ongoing ImmuneRACE study, and 1,200 or so subjects contributed by 6 global collaborators. Sample metadata almost always included a de-identified subject ID, COVID-19 status, age in years and sex. Where HLA class I and class II types were available, the types were taken from metadata supplied by the sample provider, not from assay-based typing. Broad study findings and their caveats: How much clinical and demographic metadata was included differed by source and by participant, and the metadata was provided uncurated.

TCRbeta CDR3 regions were amplified from genomic DNA by means of the immunoSEQ Assay, a bias-controlled multiplex PCR. In the authors' own workflow: Within the assay, amplification of reference gene primers was used to estimate how many nucleated cells each sample contained. To quantify the absolute abundance of each unique TCRbeta CDR3 rearrangement, sequence reads were collapsed and filtered. Productive Simpson clonality was computed per sample as the square root of Simpson's diversity index over productive rearrangements. TCRdb's version of the immuneACCESS table is confined to in-frame rearrangements and falls short of the full clone set. An unresolved V gene accounts for under half of the shortfall where checked; the remainder is of unknown origin. D and trimming come from the DNA, and the V and J calls and clone size come from that table. The sample includes around 470,000 clones, with 90% observed a single time. Clones ranked in the top ten supply approximately 0.65% of the sample.

Participants in the prospective study were enrolled through a virtual design, were aged roughly 18 to 100 years, and lived in 20 to 30 United States geographic areas. In the prospective study, cohorts were assigned on the basis of participant-reported clinical history obtained from a screening survey and a study questionnaire. For ImmuneRACE Cohort 3, a participant was defined as recovered based on two consecutive negative NP/OP PCR tests, clearance by a healthcare professional, or resolution of symptoms. In the prospective study, whole blood, serum and a nasopharyngeal or oropharyngeal swab were collected from each participant by mobile phlebotomists. Prospective study participants could optionally give additional blood draws and questionnaires over an approximately two-month period. Prospective study blood samples were shipped either frozen or at room temperature before DNA extraction.

The chain is made from TRBV14 and TRBJ1-6; TRBD1 lines up with 7 middle nucleotides. The sequencing sample was made of PBMCs or T cells enriched from blood (not recorded which). This receptor was obtained from a man younger than 30 who had recovered from COVID-19. This receptor carries the CDR3 CASSLLTGSSPLHF. The nucleotide sequence reads as follows: TGTGCCAGCAGCCTTCTGACAGGGAGTTCACCCCTCCACTTT.